A selection of T cell receptor beta chains follows, all from one sample in a study of OX40 agonist ivuxolimab in advanced cancers. The assay was immunoSEQ multiplex PCR, and TCRdb's table has in-frame clones only and misses some. The sample has approximately 70,000 clones; 80% to 90% are singletons. The input for sequencing was CD4+ or CD8+ T cells sorted from blood, taken in a trial of the OX40 agonist ivuxolimab. These receptors all stem from an adult with an advanced solid tumor such as melanoma, head and neck, liver or kidney cancer. CDR3s include the opening cysteine and the closing phenylalanine or tryptophan. The order of the fields is V gene, clone size, D gene, J gene, CDR3 DNA, CDR3 protein. The D gene is left open where the match is weak. Clone size is not always given. Where it is, it says once, few, many or a class for expanded clones.

v_call: TRBV30
clone_size: NA
d_call: NA
j_call: TRBJ1-3
cdr3_nt: TGTGCCTGGAGTGCCCCTCCCTGGAACTCTGGAAACACCATATATTTT
cdr3_aa: CAWSAPPWNSGNTIYF

v_call: TRBV25-1
clone_size: NA
d_call: NA
j_call: TRBJ2-7
cdr3_nt: TGTGCCACCTCGGCCCCGGATTCCTACGAGCAGTACTTC
cdr3_aa: CATSAPDSYEQYF

v_call: TRBV28
clone_size: NA
d_call: NA
j_call: TRBJ1-2
cdr3_nt: TGTGCCAGCAACGAACCCCGGGAGGACTATGGCTACACCTTC
cdr3_aa: CASNEPREDYGYTF

v_call: TRBV6-6
clone_size: NA
d_call: TRBD1
j_call: TRBJ2-7
cdr3_nt: TGTGCCAGCAACCCGACAGGGGGCCACGAGCAGTACTTC
cdr3_aa: CASNPTGGHEQYF

v_call: TRBV10-3
clone_size: few
d_call: TRBD1
j_call: TRBJ1-2
cdr3_nt: TGTGCCATCAGTGAGTGGACAGGGCGTGGGGGCTACACCTTC
cdr3_aa: CAISEWTGRGGYTF

v_call: TRBV6-1
clone_size: NA
d_call: NA
j_call: TRBJ2-7
cdr3_nt: TGTGCCAGCAGTGAAAGGCCCGCGCAGTACTTC
cdr3_aa: CASSERPAQYF

v_call: TRBV6-1
clone_size: NA
d_call: NA
j_call: TRBJ1-5
cdr3_nt: TGTGCCAGCAGTGAATTGAACAGCAATCAGCCCCAGCATTTT
cdr3_aa: CASSELNSNQPQHF

v_call: TRBV7-9
clone_size: NA
d_call: NA
j_call: TRBJ1-2
cdr3_nt: TGTGCCAGCAGCAAGACGGACCTCGAAGGGAATGGCTACACCTTC
cdr3_aa: CASSKTDLEGNGYTF

v_call: TRBV5-1
clone_size: NA
d_call: NA
j_call: TRBJ2-6
cdr3_nt: TGCGCCAGCAGCTTGGCCGGACGCGCCGAACAGGCTGGGGCCAACGTCCTGACTTTC
cdr3_aa: CASSLAGRAEQAGANVLTF

v_call: TRBV4-2
clone_size: NA
d_call: TRBD2
j_call: TRBJ2-3
cdr3_nt: TGTGCCAGCAGCTTGGAGGGACTAGCGGGTACAGATACGCAGTATTTT
cdr3_aa: CASSLEGLAGTDTQYF

v_call: TRBV27
clone_size: NA
d_call: TRBD1
j_call: TRBJ1-2
cdr3_nt: TGTGCCAGCAGTGATACAGGGGGCAGCGGCTATGGCTACACCTTC
cdr3_aa: CASSDTGGSGYGYTF

v_call: TRBV7-3
clone_size: NA
d_call: NA
j_call: TRBJ2-1
cdr3_nt: TGTGCCAGCAGCGCGTCCCCAATGGGGAATGAGCAGTTCTTC
cdr3_aa: CASSASPMGNEQFF

v_call: TRBV30
clone_size: NA
d_call: NA
j_call: TRBJ2-3
cdr3_nt: TGTGCCTGGAGTCAAGGACCGTATACAGATACGCAGTATTTT
cdr3_aa: CAWSQGPYTDTQYF

v_call: TRBV7-6
clone_size: NA
d_call: TRBD2
j_call: TRBJ2-3
cdr3_nt: TGTGCCAGCAGCTTAGGCACTAGCGGGGGAGGGGATACGCAGTATTTT
cdr3_aa: CASSLGTSGGGDTQYF

v_call: TRBV10-3
clone_size: once
d_call: NA
j_call: TRBJ2-1
cdr3_nt: TGTGCCATCAGTGGTCTGGAGGGGGCCTCCTACAATGAGCAGTTCTTC
cdr3_aa: CAISGLEGASYNEQFF

v_call: TRBV4-1
clone_size: NA
d_call: NA
j_call: TRBJ2-7
cdr3_nt: TGCGCCAGCAGCCCCAATGGAGGTAAGACGCAGTACTTC
cdr3_aa: CASSPNGGKTQYF

v_call: TRBV27
clone_size: NA
d_call: TRBD2
j_call: TRBJ2-3
cdr3_nt: TGTGCCAGCAGTTTAGAAGCGGGGGGGGTCACAGATACGCAGTATTTT
cdr3_aa: CASSLEAGGVTDTQYF

v_call: TRBV7-9
clone_size: NA
d_call: NA
j_call: TRBJ2-7
cdr3_nt: TGTGCCAGCAGCCGGCCCATTATAACCTCCTACGAGCAGTACTTC
cdr3_aa: CASSRPIITSYEQYF

v_call: TRBV5-6
clone_size: NA
d_call: TRBD1
j_call: TRBJ2-7
cdr3_nt: TGTGCCAGCAGCTTAACCGGACAGGTGAGCTCCTACGAGCAGTACTTC
cdr3_aa: CASSLTGQVSSYEQYF

v_call: TRBV5-6
clone_size: NA
d_call: NA
j_call: TRBJ1-1
cdr3_nt: TGTGCCAGCAGCGGGTTCGACGCGGTGAACACTGAAGCTTTCTTT
cdr3_aa: CASSGFDAVNTEAFF

v_call: TRBV11-2
clone_size: NA
d_call: TRBD1
j_call: TRBJ1-6
cdr3_nt: TGTGCCAGCAGCTATCGACAGGGAGGGCGTTCACCCCTCCACTTT
cdr3_aa: CASSYRQGGRSPLHF

v_call: TRBV7-6
clone_size: NA
d_call: NA
j_call: TRBJ2-3
cdr3_nt: TGTGCCAGCAGCTTAAGGGCGGGAACGAGCACAGATACGCAGTATTTT
cdr3_aa: CASSLRAGTSTDTQYF

v_call: TRBV6-9
clone_size: NA
d_call: NA
j_call: TRBJ2-3
cdr3_nt: TGTGCCAGCAGTTATTGGCAGGCCGAGGACCCAGATACGCAGTATTTT
cdr3_aa: CASSYWQAEDPDTQYF

v_call: TRBV18
clone_size: once
d_call: NA
j_call: TRBJ2-7
cdr3_nt: TGTGCCAGCTCACGTCCGACAGGACATCTCCCCCCCGAGCAGTACTTC
cdr3_aa: CASSRPTGHLPPEQYF

v_call: TRBV30
clone_size: NA
d_call: NA
j_call: TRBJ1-6
cdr3_nt: TGTGCCTGGAGTGGGATTAGGGGATCTGGGAACATCCACTTT
cdr3_aa: CAWSGIRGSGNIHF

v_call: TRBV7-3
clone_size: NA
d_call: TRBD2
j_call: TRBJ2-1
cdr3_nt: TGTGCCAGCGGAGGGACTACATTTTATTTTTGGGATGAGCAGTTCTTC
cdr3_aa: CASGGTTFYFWDEQFF

v_call: TRBV2
clone_size: NA
d_call: NA
j_call: TRBJ2-1
cdr3_nt: TGTGCCAGCAGTGCCCTGGATGAGCAGTTCTTC
cdr3_aa: CASSALDEQFF

v_call: TRBV6-5
clone_size: NA
d_call: NA
j_call: TRBJ1-1
cdr3_nt: TGTGCCAGCAGTTACTCCCCCCACGGGGCCGGGACTGAAGCTTTCTTT
cdr3_aa: CASSYSPHGAGTEAFF

v_call: TRBV27
clone_size: NA
d_call: NA
j_call: TRBJ1-4
cdr3_nt: TGTGCCAGCAGGTATAGGGGGGCACCTAATGAAAAACTGTTTTTT
cdr3_aa: CASRYRGAPNEKLFF

v_call: TRBV28
clone_size: NA
d_call: TRBD1
j_call: TRBJ1-1
cdr3_nt: TGTGCCAGCAGTTTCGGACAGGGTCGGATCCACACTGAAGCTTTCTTT
cdr3_aa: CASSFGQGRIHTEAFF

v_call: TRBV9
clone_size: NA
d_call: NA
j_call: TRBJ2-3
cdr3_nt: TGTGCCAGCAGCGTAAAAAGGATCGAGACAGATACGCAGTATTTT
cdr3_aa: CASSVKRIETDTQYF

v_call: TRBV7-9
clone_size: NA
d_call: TRBD2
j_call: TRBJ2-2
cdr3_nt: TGTGCCAGCAGCCTTATAGCGGGAGGAATCGGGGAGCTGTTTTTT
cdr3_aa: CASSLIAGGIGELFF

v_call: TRBV19
clone_size: NA
d_call: TRBD2
j_call: TRBJ2-5
cdr3_nt: TGTGCCAGTAGACCCCAGGCGGGAGGGCTTGAGACCCAGTACTTC
cdr3_aa: CASRPQAGGLETQYF

v_call: TRBV19
clone_size: NA
d_call: TRBD2
j_call: TRBJ2-1
cdr3_nt: TGTGCCAGTAGGGGGGGGACTAGCCCATATTATGAGCAGTTCTTC
cdr3_aa: CASRGGTSPYYEQFF

v_call: TRBV5-1
clone_size: few
d_call: NA
j_call: TRBJ2-7
cdr3_nt: TGCGCCAGCAGCTTAGCAGGGCAGTACGAGCAGTACTTC
cdr3_aa: CASSLAGQYEQYF

v_call: TRBV5-1
clone_size: NA
d_call: TRBD1
j_call: TRBJ1-4
cdr3_nt: TGCGCCAGCAGCCCGGGACAGACTAATGAAAAACTGTTTTTT
cdr3_aa: CASSPGQTNEKLFF

v_call: TRBV29-1
clone_size: NA
d_call: NA
j_call: TRBJ1-1
cdr3_nt: TGCAGCGTTGAAGATCGGGGGCGGTCACCTGAAGCTTTCTTT
cdr3_aa: CSVEDRGRSPEAFF

v_call: TRBV19
clone_size: NA
d_call: NA
j_call: TRBJ2-7
cdr3_nt: TGTGCCAGTAGTCTGGCCGGGACACCCCACGAGCAGTACTTC
cdr3_aa: CASSLAGTPHEQYF

v_call: TRBV9
clone_size: NA
d_call: NA
j_call: TRBJ1-1
cdr3_nt: TGTGCCAGCAGTAGGCAGGGTAACACTGAAGCTTTCTTT
cdr3_aa: CASSRQGNTEAFF

v_call: TRBV6-5
clone_size: NA
d_call: TRBD2
j_call: TRBJ2-3
cdr3_nt: TGTGCCAGCAGTCCTCAGCGGGGGTATCAGGGTACGCAGTATTTT
cdr3_aa: CASSPQRGYQGTQYF

v_call: TRBV28
clone_size: NA
d_call: NA
j_call: TRBJ1-4
cdr3_nt: TGTGCCAGCAGTTCCACAGGTGCAACTAATGAAAAACTGTTTTTT
cdr3_aa: CASSSTGATNEKLFF

v_call: TRBV6-5
clone_size: NA
d_call: TRBD1
j_call: TRBJ1-5
cdr3_nt: TGTGCCAGCAGGCCGACAGGGAGAAGTCAGCCCCAGCATTTT
cdr3_aa: CASRPTGRSQPQHF

v_call: TRBV7-9
clone_size: NA
d_call: NA
j_call: TRBJ1-1
cdr3_nt: TGTGCCAGCAGCTTAGAGAGGGGTTTGGTTGGGGCTACTGAAGCTTTCTTT
cdr3_aa: CASSLERGLVGATEAFF

v_call: TRBV7-9
clone_size: NA
d_call: NA
j_call: TRBJ2-5
cdr3_nt: TGTGCCAGCAGACCCCGCGGGAACCAAGAGACCCAGTACTTC
cdr3_aa: CASRPRGNQETQYF

v_call: TRBV28
clone_size: NA
d_call: TRBD1
j_call: TRBJ1-1
cdr3_nt: TGTGCCAGCAGTTTCCCAGGGGGCGCGGCCACTGAAGCTTTCTTT
cdr3_aa: CASSFPGGAATEAFF

v_call: TRBV7-9
clone_size: NA
d_call: TRBD2
j_call: TRBJ2-7
cdr3_nt: TGTGCCAGCAGCCTTAGCGGGACTGCCTACGAGCAGTACTTC
cdr3_aa: CASSLSGTAYEQYF

v_call: TRBV11-2
clone_size: NA
d_call: NA
j_call: TRBJ2-3
cdr3_nt: TGTGCCAGCAGCCCCAGGACAGCTAGCACAGATACGCAGTATTTT
cdr3_aa: CASSPRTASTDTQYF

v_call: TRBV7-2
clone_size: NA
d_call: TRBD2
j_call: TRBJ2-1
cdr3_nt: TGTGCCAGCAGCATCTCTAGCGGGAGTCACAATGAGCAGTTCTTC
cdr3_aa: CASSISSGSHNEQFF

v_call: TRBV29-1
clone_size: few
d_call: TRBD1
j_call: TRBJ1-4
cdr3_nt: TGCAGCGTTAAGGACAGGGAAACTAATGAAAAACTGTTTTTT
cdr3_aa: CSVKDRETNEKLFF

v_call: TRBV18
clone_size: NA
d_call: TRBD2
j_call: TRBJ2-5
cdr3_nt: TGTGCCAGCTCCCCCCCGACTGCGGGGGGCGGTGAGACCCAGTACTTC
cdr3_aa: CASSPPTAGGGETQYF

v_call: TRBV5-1
clone_size: NA
d_call: TRBD2
j_call: TRBJ2-7
cdr3_nt: TGCGCCAGCAGCCTAACCGGGACTAGCGACTACGAGCAGTACTTC
cdr3_aa: CASSLTGTSDYEQYF

v_call: TRBV6-5
clone_size: NA
d_call: TRBD2
j_call: TRBJ2-7
cdr3_nt: TGTGCCACCTCTAGCGGGCTCACCTACGAGCAGTACTTC
cdr3_aa: CATSSGLTYEQYF

v_call: TRBV19
clone_size: NA
d_call: TRBD1
j_call: TRBJ1-5
cdr3_nt: TGTGCCAGTAGTGACTATGGACAGGTCCGAATAGGGATCCAGCCCCAGCATTTT
cdr3_aa: CASSDYGQVRIGIQPQHF

v_call: TRBV5-4
clone_size: NA
d_call: NA
j_call: TRBJ2-3
cdr3_nt: TGTGCCAGCACCTTCATATCCACAGATACGCAGTATTTT
cdr3_aa: CASTFISTDTQYF

v_call: TRBV9
clone_size: NA
d_call: TRBD1
j_call: TRBJ2-7
cdr3_nt: TGTGCCAGCAGCGTCGGGACAGGGTCCCCCTACGAGCAGTACTTC
cdr3_aa: CASSVGTGSPYEQYF